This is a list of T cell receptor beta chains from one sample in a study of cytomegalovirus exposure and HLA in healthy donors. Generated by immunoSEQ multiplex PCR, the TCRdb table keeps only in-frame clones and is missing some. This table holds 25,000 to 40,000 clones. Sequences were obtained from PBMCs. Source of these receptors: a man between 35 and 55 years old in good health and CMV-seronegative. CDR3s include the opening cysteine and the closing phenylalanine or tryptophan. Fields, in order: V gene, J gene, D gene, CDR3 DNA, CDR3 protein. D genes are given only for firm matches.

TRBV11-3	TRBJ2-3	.	TGTGCCAGCAGCTCCCGAGAAATAAGACAGCGCTATTTT	CASSSREIRQRYF
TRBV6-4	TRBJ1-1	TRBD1	TGTGCCAGCAGTCGGGACAGGGGAGGGACTGAAGCTTTCTTT	CASSRDRGGTEAFF
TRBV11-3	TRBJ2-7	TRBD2	TGTGCCAGCAGCTTAGATCAAGGGGGTAGCGGGAGCTCCTACGAGCAGTACTTC	CASSLDQGGSGSSYEQYF
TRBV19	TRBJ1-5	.	TGTGCCAGCCGAGGTACGGGCGGGGATCTTGGCAATCAGCCCCAGCATTTT	CASRGTGGDLGNQPQHF
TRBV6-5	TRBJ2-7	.	TGTGCCAGCAGTTACTCGCGGGCCTACGAGCAGTACTTC	CASSYSRAYEQYF
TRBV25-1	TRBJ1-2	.	TGTGCCAGCAGTCTATCCGCGGGGAGGAGTGGCTACACCTTC	CASSLSAGRSGYTF
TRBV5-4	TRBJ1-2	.	TGTGCCAGCAGCCCGGAGGACGTCGTTGGCTACACCTTC	CASSPEDVVGYTF
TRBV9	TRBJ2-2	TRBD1	TGTGCCAGCAGCACCGGGACAGGACGCACCGGGGAGCTGTTTTTT	CASSTGTGRTGELFF
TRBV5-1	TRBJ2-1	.	TGCGCCAGCAGCTTTGGTGAGACTGAGAACAATGAGCAGTTCTTC	CASSFGETENNEQFF
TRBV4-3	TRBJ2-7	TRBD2	TGCGCCAGCAGCCAAGATGTAGCGGGAGGGCCCTACGAGCAGTACTTC	CASSQDVAGGPYEQYF
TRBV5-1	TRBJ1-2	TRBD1	TGCGCCAGCAGCCGGGGACAGTTCTATGGCTACACCTTC	CASSRGQFYGYTF
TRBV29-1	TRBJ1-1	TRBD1	TGCAGCGTCTACCCGGGACAGGGGGGAGCTTTCTTT	CSVYPGQGGAFF
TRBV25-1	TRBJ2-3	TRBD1	TGTGCCAGCAGTAAAGAACAGGGGGTCACAGATAAGCAGTATTTT	CASSKEQGVTDKQYF
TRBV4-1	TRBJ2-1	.	TGCGCCAGCAGCTCGTGGGGCCCCCATGAGCAGTTCTTC	CASSSWGPHEQFF
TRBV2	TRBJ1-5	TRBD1	TGTGCCAGCAGCGCGACAGGGGAGGGACAGCCCCAGCATTTT	CASSATGEGQPQHF
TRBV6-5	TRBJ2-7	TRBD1	TGTGCCAGCAGTTACGGGGACAGGCGGTACGAGCAGTACTTC	CASSYGDRRYEQYF
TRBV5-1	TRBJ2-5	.	TGCGCCAGCACCATTGCAGGGTACCAAGAGACCCAGTACTTC	CASTIAGYQETQYF
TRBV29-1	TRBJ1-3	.	TGCAGCTATATTTCTGGAAACACCATATATTTT	CSYISGNTIYF
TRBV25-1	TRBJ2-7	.	TGTGCCAGCCGGGCAGGGCGCCACGAGCAGTACTTC	CASRAGRHEQYF
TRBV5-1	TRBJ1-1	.	TGCGCCAGCAGCTTGGGGCCAAACGCTGAAGCTTTCTTT	CASSLGPNAEAFF
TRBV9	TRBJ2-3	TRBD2	TGTGCCAGCAGCGCTGAGCGGGGGGTTAGCACAGATACGCAGTATTTT	CASSAERGVSTDTQYF
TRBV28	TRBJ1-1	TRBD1	TGTGCCAGCAGGCCGGGACAGGGTCCTGAAGCTTTCTTT	CASRPGQGPEAFF
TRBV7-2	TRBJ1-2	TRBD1	TGTGCCAGCAGCTCGACCCACAGGGGGATCTATGGCTACACCTTC	CASSSTHRGIYGYTF
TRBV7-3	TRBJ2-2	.	TGTGCCAGCAGCCCACGTATGGGCGCCGGGGAGCTGTTTTTT	CASSPRMGAGELFF
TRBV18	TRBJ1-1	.	TGTGCCAGCTCGACAGAATTCAACGCTGAAGCTTTCTTT	CASSTEFNAEAFF
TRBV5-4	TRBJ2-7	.	TGTGCCAGCAGCTTGGGGGCGACAAGCTCCTACGAGCAGTACTTC	CASSLGATSSYEQYF
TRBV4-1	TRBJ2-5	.	TGCGCCAGCAGCCAAGATGACAGACCTCAAGAGACCCAGTACTTC	CASSQDDRPQETQYF
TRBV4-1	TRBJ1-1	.	TGCGCCAGCAGCCCGGCGGGGACTGAAGCTTTCTTT	CASSPAGTEAFF
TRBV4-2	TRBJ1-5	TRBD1	TGTGCCAGCAGCCAAGTGGGACAGAACCTTTATAGCAATCAGCCCCAGCATTTT	CASSQVGQNLYSNQPQHF
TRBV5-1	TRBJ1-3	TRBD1	TGCGCCAGCAGCTTGGCCGGACAGGGCACAGGAAACACCATATATTTT	CASSLAGQGTGNTIYF
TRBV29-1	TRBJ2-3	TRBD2	TGCAGCGTACAAACTCTAGCGGGAGTCCCAGATACGCAGTATTTT	CSVQTLAGVPDTQYF
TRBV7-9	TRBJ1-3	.	TGTGCCAGCAGCCCGCTACCTGGAAACACCATATATTTT	CASSPLPGNTIYF